This passage covers 23 T cell receptor beta chains from one sample sequenced in a study of blood T cell repertoires in COVID-19. TCRdb's copy holds only in-frame clones and misses some; the assay was immunoSEQ multiplex PCR. This table holds 210,000 or so clones, 84% found once. The material sequenced was peripheral blood. Receptor source: a woman aged 80 or older with active or convalescent COVID-19.

This clone was seen just once. A read error may produce the germline difference seen at one junction end. V gene TRBV3-1 (or the pseudogene TRBV3-2) combines with J gene TRBJ1-1; no reliable D call. Germline V gene sequence: CDR1 LGHDT, CDR2 YNNKEL (reference sequence). The CDR3 spans 12 residues. CDR3 in DNA: TGTGCCAGCAGCAAAGACGAAACACAAGCTTTCTTT. Protein: CASSKDETQAFF.

The V call is TRBV7-9, the J call TRBJ2-7; TRBD1 might be the D (6 bases). The CDR3 length is 15 residues. Trimming removed 0 bases at V and 5 bases at J, with 14 bases between. Germline CDR1 SEHNR, CDR2 FQNEAQ (reference sequence). The CDR3 DNA follows: TGTGCCAGCAGCTTAGCGCTTACAGGGCTCAACGAGCAGTACTTC. Protein sequence: CASSLALTGLNEQYF. Variable domain in full (rest from reference TRBV7-9 and TRBJ2-7): DTGVSQNPRHKITKRGQNVTFRCDPISEHNRLYWYRQTLGQGPEFLTYFQNEAQLEKSRLLSDRFSAERPKGSFSTLEIQRTEQGDSAMYLCASSLALTGLNEQYFGPGTRLTVT.

This clone was detected once. The CDR3: CASSLPTYRGTEAFF. For the CDR3, the DNA is TGTGCCAGCAGCTTACCGACATATCGAGGGACTGAAGCTTTCTTT. The rearrangement links TRBV7-2 to TRBJ1-1, with D hard to call. With 2 bases removed from V and 5 bases from J, the gap between germline ends came to 15 bases. Germline CDR1 reads SGHTA; CDR2 reads FQGNSA. This CDR3 is 15 amino acids long.

The rearrangement uses TRBV10-3 and TRBJ2-7; 11 bases map to TRBD2. V shed 9 bases and J 7 bases; nucleotides not matched to a gene: 11. The CDR3 has 14 residues. Germline V gives CDR1 ENHRY, CDR2 SYGVKD. The CDR3 sequence: CAMAGSGGAGEQYF. As DNA, the CDR3 is TGTGCCATGGCGGGTAGCGGGGGGGCCGGTGAGCAGTACTTC.

This clone has only one observation. This chain connects TRBV7-9 to TRBJ2-3, with TRBD2 matching 7 bases. The CDR3 has 15 residues. Germline V CDR1 and CDR2: SEHNR, FQNEAQ (reference sequence). The V gene end was trimmed by 3 bases and the J gene end by 1 base; junction bases not matched to a gene: 4. In DNA form, the CDR3 reads TGTGCCAGCAGCTTCACTAGCGCCCGCACAGATACGCAGTATTTT. This sequence encodes CASSFTSARTDTQYF.

The gene calls are TRBV2 and TRBJ1-2; D possibly corresponds to TRBD1 (6 bases). The CDR3 runs to 12 residues. Trimming took off 8 bases at V and 5 bases at J, with 12 bases between the two ends. Germline CDR1 is SNHLY and CDR2 is FYNNEI. The chain's CDR3 is CASLVRGYGYTF. The CDR3 DNA sequence: TGTGCCAGCCTTGTCAGGGGTTATGGCTACACCTTC.

J is TRBJ2-5 and V is TRBV14, with 11 bases matching TRBD2. CDR3 length: 16 residues. Germline V CDR1 and CDR2: SGHDN, FVKESK. The junction had 7 bases not matched to a gene; V was cut back by 3 bases and J by 4 bases. The CDR3 sequence is CASSHIKGLAGETQYF. In DNA, the CDR3 is TGTGCCAGCAGCCATATTAAAGGACTAGCGGGAGAGACCCAGTACTTC. The full variable domain, with the rest looked up from reference TRBV14 and TRBJ2-5, is EAGVTQFPSHSVIEKGQTVTLRCDPISGHDNLYWYRRVMGKEIKFLLHFVKESKQDESGMPNNRFLAERTGGTYSTLKVQPAELEDSGVYFCASSHIKGLAGETQYFGPGTRLLVL.

V gene TRBV3-1 (or the pseudogene TRBV3-2) combines with J gene TRBJ2-2; 8 positions match TRBD2. J was trimmed by 6 bases and V by 3 bases; bases with no gene match: 3. The CDR3 is 14 residues long. Germline-derived CDR1 and CDR2 are LGHDT and YNNKEL (reference sequence). CDR3: CASSQTSEAGELFF. CDR3 DNA sequence: TGTGCCAGCAGCCAGACTAGCGAAGCCGGGGAGCTGTTTTTT.

CDR3 sequence reads: CASSEGLAGKKDTQYF. The CDR3 DNA reads as TGTGCCAGCAGTGAAGGGCTAGCGGGGAAAAAGGATACGCAGTATTTT. This rearrangement joins TRBV2 to TRBJ2-3; 9 positions agree with TRBD2. The CDR3 loop spans 16 amino acids. Trimming removed 1 base from V and 6 bases from J; junction bases left unmatched: 8. CDR1 is SNHLY and CDR2 is FYNNEI in the germline V gene.

This chain links TRBV7-9 with TRBJ2-7; 7 nucleotides line up with TRBD1. The CDR3 spans 14 residues. Trimming took 4 bases from V and 5 from J; bases not matched to a gene: 8. Germline lookup yields CDR1 SEHNR and CDR2 FQNEAQ (reference sequence). DNA for the CDR3: TGTGCCAGCAGCTCCTTACAGGGGTCCCACGAGCAGTACTTC. Its protein is CASSSLQGSHEQYF.

This chain connects TRBV6-5 to TRBJ2-5; a weak D match, TRBD1 (6 bases). The CDR3 consists of 12 residues. V lost 9 bases and J lost 5, with 13 bases in between. Germline CDR1 is MNHEY and CDR2 is SVGAGI. The CDR3 loop reads CASCRQAETQYF. The CDR3 DNA follows: TGTGCCAGTTGTCGACAGGCGGAGACCCAGTACTTC.

The V and J genes are TRBV27 and TRBJ2-7, with 8 bases identical to TRBD2. J was trimmed by 0 bases and V by 5 bases; bases with no gene match: 9. Per germline, CDR1 MNHEY and CDR2 SMNVEV (reference sequence). The CDR3 spans 16 residues. CDR3 sequence reads: CASSDGTSLLSYEQYF. In DNA form, the CDR3 reads TGTGCCAGCAGTGACGGGACTAGTCTCCTCTCCTACGAGCAGTACTTC.

The chain is built from TRBV5-4 and TRBJ2-1; a weak D match, TRBD2 (6 bases). Per the germline V gene, CDR1 is SGHNT and CDR2 is YYREEE (reference sequence). CDR3 length equals 14 residues. V gave up 0 bases and J gave up 6 bases, with 10 bases separating them. The CDR3 nucleotides are TGTGCCAGCAGCTTGGATATAGCGGTCAATGAGCAGTTCTTC. Its protein product is CASSLDIAVNEQFF.

Details on this clone: At one end the junction does not follow the germline gene, possibly because of a read error. The rearrangement joins TRBV6-6 to TRBJ2-7; 8 nucleotides align to TRBD2. The CDR3 sequence is 15 residues long. Germline CDR1 reads MNHNY; CDR2 reads SVGAGI (reference sequence). The CDR3 region has the DNA TGTGCCAGCGCCCGAGACCGGACTAGCTCCCACGAGCAGTACTTC. Translating gives CASARDRTSSHEQYF.

The genes are TRBV6-5 and TRBJ2-7, with 9 nucleotides matching TRBD1. V shed 6 bases and J 4 bases; nucleotides not matched to a gene: 7. This CDR3 has 14 residues. Per germline, CDR1 MNHEY and CDR2 SVGAGI. DNA for the CDR3: TGTGCCAGCAGCACCTGGACAGGGGTATACGAGCAGTACTTC. Protein: CASSTWTGVYEQYF.

The CDR3 sequence is CASSSRQGAGETQYF. The CDR3 DNA follows: TGCGCCAGCAGCTCTAGACAGGGGGCGGGGGAGACCCAGTACTTC. The chain joins TRBV5-1 to TRBJ2-5; the match to TRBD1 covers 10 bases. Per the germline V gene, CDR1 is SGHRS and CDR2 is YFSETQ. The CDR3 sequence is 15 residues long. Losses at the gene ends were 3 bases for V and 5 bases for J; bases not matched to a gene: 7.

V usage is TRBV5-1 and J usage is TRBJ1-6; maybe TRBD1 (5 bases). The CDR3 consists of 18 residues. V lost 1 base and J lost 6, with 20 bases in between. CDR1 and CDR2 (germline): SGHRS, YFSETQ. This CDR3 reads CASSLRAGPQPSNSPLHF. CDR3 DNA sequence: TGCGCCAGCAGCTTGAGGGCAGGGCCCCAACCCTCTAATTCACCCCTCCACTTT.

The rearrangement joins TRBV7-2 to TRBJ2-7, with D perhaps matching TRBD1 (6 bases). In germline, CDR1 is SGHTA, CDR2 FQGNSA. This CDR3 has 14 amino acids. V was cut by 6 bases and J by 1 base, with 13 bases left in between. The DNA for the CDR3 is TGTGCCAGCAGACAGGGCCCGGTATCCTACGAGCAGTACTTC. Translation gives CASRQGPVSYEQYF.

CDR3 region: CASSRDRPHQETQYF. CDR3 in DNA: TGCGCCAGCAGCCGGGACAGGCCCCACCAAGAGACCCAGTACTTC. This chain joins TRBV5-1 and TRBJ2-5, with TRBD1 matching 8 bases. The CDR3 length is 15 residues. Germline-derived CDR1 and CDR2 are SGHRS and YFSETQ. V trimming: 4 bases; J trimming: 0 bases; junction bases outside the gene matches: 5.

The rearrangement joins TRBV6-1 to TRBJ1-5, with D unresolved. The CDR3 runs to 13 residues. Germline loops: CDR1 MNHNS, CDR2 SASEGT. The V gene lost 3 bases and the J gene lost 4 bases, with 7 bases spanning the gap. The CDR3 is CASSEQRNQPQHF. The CDR3 nucleotides are TGTGCCAGCAGTGAGCAGAGGAATCAGCCCCAGCATTTT.

V gene TRBV19 combines with J gene TRBJ1-5, with D possibly being TRBD1 (5 bases). Germline V gene data show CDR1 as LNHDA and CDR2 as SQIVND (reference sequence). V lost 7 bases, J lost 4 bases, and 17 bases lay in between. This CDR3 comprises 15 residues. For the CDR3, the DNA is TGTGCCAGTAATGAAGACAGCGTCATAAATCAGCCCCAGCATTTT. As protein: CASNEDSVINQPQHF.

This chain uses TRBV18 with TRBJ1-4; D not resolved. Germline assignment: CDR1 KGHSH and CDR2 LQKENI. Trimming removed 2 bases from V and 5 bases from J, with 15 bases in between. The length of the CDR3 is 16 residues. The CDR3 region has the DNA TGTGCCAGCTCACCAACACAGCCGGTTGAAAATGAAAAACTGTTTTTT. Its translation: CASSPTQPVENEKLFF.

The chain carries TRBV6-6 and TRBJ2-1; 11 bases map to TRBD1. This CDR3 region has 14 residues. Looked up from germline, CDR1 is MNHNY and CDR2 is SVGAGI (reference sequence). V was pared by 2 bases and J by 9 bases, with 3 bases of the junction left unmatched. The CDR3 here is CASSYGQGAFEQFF. The CDR3 bases are TGTGCCAGCAGTTACGGACAGGGGGCTTTTGAGCAGTTCTTC.